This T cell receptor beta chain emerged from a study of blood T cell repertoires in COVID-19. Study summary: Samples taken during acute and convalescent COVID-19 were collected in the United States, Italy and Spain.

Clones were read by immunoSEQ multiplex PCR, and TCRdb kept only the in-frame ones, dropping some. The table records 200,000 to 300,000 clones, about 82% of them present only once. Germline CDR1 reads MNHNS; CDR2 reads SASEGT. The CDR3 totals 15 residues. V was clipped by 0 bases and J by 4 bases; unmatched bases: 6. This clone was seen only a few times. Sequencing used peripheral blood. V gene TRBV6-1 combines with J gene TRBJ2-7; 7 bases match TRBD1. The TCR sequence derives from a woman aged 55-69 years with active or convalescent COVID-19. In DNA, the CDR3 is TGTGCCAGCAGTGAAGCACCGGGACAGCAGTACGAGCAGTACTTC. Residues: CASSEAPGQQYEQYF.